The 27 T cell receptor beta chains reported below all come from one sample, sequenced in a study of identical twins. TCRdb redid the calling of the 5' RACE reads with MiXCR, one entry per CDR3 protein. The sample has 1,800,000 or so distinct CDR3 sequences; 25% to 35% are singletons. Sequencing was done on a sample of cord blood. These receptors all come from a newborn girl in good health.

Comment on this clonotype: Mismatch with germline at one junction end may stem from a read error. The gene calls are TRBV7-2 and TRBJ1-4, with 10 bases matching TRBD1. CDR3 length equals 15 residues. Germline V gene sequence: CDR1 SGHTA, CDR2 FQGNSA. CDR3 sequence: CACSLGPGTGAKLFF. CDR3 nucleotides: TGTGCCTGCAGCTTAGGACCCGGGACAGGGGCAAAACTGTTTTTT. Variable domain in full (rest from reference TRBV7-2 and TRBJ1-4): GAGVSQSPSNKVTEKGKDVELRCDPISGHTALYWYRQSLGQGLEFLIYFQGNSAPDKSGLPSDRFSAERTGGSVSTLTIQRTQQEDSAVYLCACSLGPGTGAKLFFGSGTQLSVL.

The chain employs TRBV7-6 and TRBJ2-3; D may be TRBD1 or TRBD2 (6 bases each). The V and J ends lost 0 bases and 9 bases respectively, with 16 bases between them. This CDR3 is 15 amino acids long. Germline loops: CDR1 SGHVS, CDR2 FNYEAQ. This CDR3 reads CASSLARGQESTQYF. The CDR3 DNA follows: TGTGCCAGCAGCTTAGCTCGGGGGCAGGAGTCGACGCAGTATTTT.

The chain employs TRBV7-8 and TRBJ2-7; D possibly corresponds to TRBD1 (6 bases). V was clipped by 2 bases and J by 4 bases, with 15 bases between them. The CDR3 totals 15 residues. CDR1 SGHVS and CDR2 FQNEAQ come from the germline V gene. In DNA form, the CDR3 reads TGTGCCAGCAGCTTAAGGGGGACCCCACCGTACGAGCAGTACTTC. This sequence encodes CASSLRGTPPYEQYF.

This clonotype was counted only a few times. V usage is TRBV12-3 or TRBV12-4 and J usage is TRBJ1-4; TRBD1 is a possible D gene (6 bases). V gave up 0 bases and J gave up 8 bases, with 19 bases separating them. This CDR3 has 17 residues. The CDR3 region has the DNA TGTGCCAGCAGTTTAGCTGCTGGGGGGGGGCGTAGAGAAAAACTGTTTTTT. Encoded protein: CASSLAAGGGRREKLFF.

In regard to this clonotype: A much more abundant neighbour one base away suggests this may be a read error. The chain has TRBV29-1 and TRBJ2-1; D might be TRBD2 (6 bases). Trimming shortened V by 5 bases and J by 7 bases, and 18 bases separated the two germline ends. In germline, CDR1 is SQVTM, CDR2 ANQGSEA. There are 14 residues in the CDR3. CDR3 protein: CSVTLALGDNEQFF. CDR3 in DNA: TGCAGCGTTACTCTAGCGCTAGGTGATAATGAGCAGTTCTTC.

The chain carries TRBV6-5 and TRBJ1-5, with no clear D. The germline CDR1 and CDR2 sequences are MNHEY and SVGAGI. Deletions cut 6 bases from V and 7 bases from J, with 13 bases between. The CDR3 totals 13 residues. CDR3 in DNA: TGTGCCAGCAGAAGACATGGGGAACAGCCCCAGCATTTT. This codes for CASRRHGEQPQHF.

The V and J genes are TRBV25-1 and TRBJ2-7, with a weak D call TRBD2 (5 bases). CDR3 size: 16 residues. Germline assignment: CDR1 MGHDK and CDR2 SYGVNS. V lost 1 base to trimming and J lost 2 bases, with 15 bases between them. CDR3 protein: CASSEFEQRSPYEQYF. CDR3 sequence (DNA): TGTGCCAGCAGTGAATTCGAACAGCGGAGCCCCTACGAGCAGTACTTC.

The V call is TRBV20-1, the J call TRBJ2-1, with TRBD2 matching 8 bases. J was trimmed by 1 base and V by 1 base; bases with no gene match: 3. The CDR3 has 15 amino acids. The germline CDR1 and CDR2 sequences are DFQATT and SNEGSKA (reference sequence). The CDR3 is CSARAREGSYNEQFF. The CDR3 coding sequence is TGCAGTGCTAGAGCCCGGGAGGGATCCTACAATGAGCAGTTCTTC.

The chain has TRBV27 and TRBJ2-5, with TRBD2 as a possible D gene (6 bases). The CDR3 spans 15 residues. Trimming took off 7 bases at V and 4 bases at J, with 19 bases between the two ends. Germline-derived CDR1 and CDR2 are MNHEY and SMNVEV (reference sequence). The chain's CDR3 is CASKGFDKEGETQYF. The CDR3, as DNA: TGTGCCAGCAAAGGGTTTGATAAGGAGGGAGAGACCCAGTACTTC.

There are many counts of this clonotype. At one end the junction does not follow the germline gene, possibly because of a read error. The chain couples TRBV5-1 to TRBJ2-7, with D perhaps TRBD2 (5 bases). The CDR3 covers 12 residues. CDR1 is SGHRS and CDR2 is YFSETQ in the germline V gene. CDR3 amino acids: CASSSGVYEQYF. The CDR3 DNA reads TGTGCCAGCAGTTCCGGGGTCTACGAGCAGTACTTC. Together with reference TRBV5-1 and TRBJ2-7, the CDR3 gives the full variable domain: KAGVTQTPRYLIKTRGQQVTLSCSPISGHRSVSWYQQTPGQGLQFLFEYFSETQRNKGNFPGRFSGRQFSNSRSEMNVSTLELGDSALYLCASSSGVYEQYFGPGTRLTVT.

The rearrangement joins TRBV29-1 to TRBJ2-1; D is undetermined. V lost 4 bases and J 8 bases, leaving 15 bases between the germline ends. Germline values: CDR1 SQVTM, CDR2 ANQGSEA. The CDR3 has 13 amino acids. The CDR3 bases are TGCAGCGTTGTAGGCCAAAAGTACGATGAGCAGTTCTTC. It encodes CSVVGQKYDEQFF.

At least ten counts were recorded for this clonotype. The chain employs TRBV2 and TRBJ2-5, with a weak D call TRBD1 (5 bases). The CDR3 extends over 14 amino acids. Germline loops: CDR1 SNHLY, CDR2 FYNNEI. The V gene lost 5 bases and the J gene lost 2 bases, with 12 bases spanning the gap. CDR3 sequence reads: CASSSQGTQETQYF. The CDR3 DNA reads as TGTGCCAGCAGTTCTCAGGGAACTCAAGAGACCCAGTACTTC.

This clonotype was picked up a small number of times. The chain uses TRBV28 and TRBJ2-7; D may be TRBD1 or TRBD2 (5 bases each). The closer fit of TRBJ2-5 to the DNA end suggests the J call may be wrong. CDR3 length: 15 residues. CDR1 is MDHEN, CDR2 SYDVKM, per germline. In DNA, the CDR3 is TGTGCCAGCAGTTCGCCTGGGGGAAACTTAGAGACCCAGTACTTC. This encodes CASSSPGGNLETQYF.

This rearrangement joins TRBV14 to TRBJ2-7; 11 bases map to TRBD1. From germline, CDR1 is SGHDN and CDR2 FVKESK. Trimming cost V 3 bases and J 0 bases; bases outside gene matches: 1. The CDR3 is 15 residues long. In DNA, the CDR3 is TGTGCCAGCAGCCATGGGACAGGGGGCTCCTACGAGCAGTACTTC. Amino acids: CASSHGTGGSYEQYF.

This clonotype was recorded a few times. J is TRBJ1-2 and V is TRBV20-1; D is ambiguous. This CDR3 contains 16 residues. CDR1 and CDR2 (germline): DFQATT, SNEGSKA (reference sequence). Trimming removed 4 bases from V and 6 bases from J, with 24 bases in between. The CDR3 here is CSAIGPGVVLTNGYTF. CDR3 DNA: TGCAGTGCTATCGGCCCAGGAGTAGTACTTACCAATGGCTACACCTTC.

The chain uses TRBV5-1 and TRBJ1-1, with D uncertain. Trimming took off 0 bases at V and 0 bases at J, with 9 bases between the two ends. This CDR3 is 15 amino acids long. The germline V gene encodes CDR1 SGHRS and CDR2 YFSETQ. CDR3 protein: CASSLVVSLNTEAFF. In nucleotides, the CDR3 is TGCGCCAGCAGCTTGGTGGTCAGTTTGAACACTGAAGCTTTCTTT.

This clonotype was counted once. This may be a read error: a much more frequent sequence differs by one nucleotide. V gene TRBV4-2 combines with J gene TRBJ2-7; D is uncertain. The CDR3 length is 14 residues. The germline gives CDR1 LGHNA, CDR2 YNFKEQ. The CDR3 region has the DNA TGTGCCAACAGCCAAGATGTTCGCTCCTACGAGCAGTACTTC. Translation: CANSQDVRSYEQYF.

Here the CDR3 reads CASSPTSPTRWVNEQYF. The CDR3 nucleotides read TGTGCCAGCAGCCCAACCTCCCCGACTAGATGGGTTAACGAGCAGTACTTC. V and J are TRBV9 and TRBJ2-7, with D possibly TRBD2 on 6 matching bases. V lost 4 bases and J lost 5, with 25 bases in between. This CDR3 region has 17 residues. Germline V gives CDR1 SGDLS, CDR2 YYNGEE.

This clonotype has only a few counts. V gene TRBV4-2 combines with J gene TRBJ1-1; possibly TRBD1 for D (5 bases). Trimming removed 3 bases from V and 1 base from J, with 9 bases in between. In germline, CDR1 is LGHNA, CDR2 YNFKEQ. The CDR3 is 14 residues long. The CDR3 DNA is TGTGCCAGCAGCCAGGGGGGTTGGAACACTGAAGCTTTCTTT. It is translated as CASSQGGWNTEAFF.

This chain uses TRBV10-3 with TRBJ2-7, with 8 bases that match TRBD2. Germline CDR1 reads ENHRY; CDR2 reads SYGVKD. V shed 4 bases and J 1 base; nucleotides not matched to a gene: 12. This CDR3 comprises 17 residues. The CDR3 loop reads CAISGLATQRESYEQYF. The CDR3 DNA reads TGTGCCATCAGTGGACTAGCGACCCAGAGGGAGTCCTACGAGCAGTACTTC.

The V gene is TRBV27, the J gene TRBJ2-5; D remains unclear. Per germline, CDR1 MNHEY and CDR2 SMNVEV (reference sequence). V was shortened by 0 bases and J by 7 bases, with 12 bases between the two germline ends. The CDR3 sequence is 14 residues long. CDR3 DNA: TGTGCCAGCAGTTTATCGGGCCCTGGGTTGACCCAGTACTTC. It encodes CASSLSGPGLTQYF.

The V gene is TRBV12-3 or TRBV12-4, the J gene TRBJ2-7; 9 nucleotides line up with TRBD2. This CDR3 has 14 amino acids. Trimming took 3 bases from V and 9 from J; bases not matched to a gene: 9. CDR3 in DNA: TGTGCCAGCAGTTTGGCGAGCGGGAGGACCGTGCAGTACTTC. Protein sequence: CASSLASGRTVQYF.

This chain connects TRBV18 to TRBJ1-2, with a weak D call TRBD1 (5 bases). The V end was cut by 5 bases, the J end by 4 bases, with 23 bases between. Germline CDR1 KGHSH, CDR2 LQKENI. CDR3 size: 17 residues. This chain's CDR3 is CASSSSVPARGSYGYTF. CDR3 DNA sequence: TGTGCCAGCTCATCATCCGTCCCGGCGAGGGGTTCCTATGGCTACACCTTC.

This sequence joins TRBV28 and TRBJ2-5; D gene uncertain. The CDR3 is made up of 14 amino acids. The V and J ends lost 3 bases and 1 base respectively, with 9 bases between them. The germline V gene has CDR1 MDHEN and CDR2 SYDVKM. This chain's CDR3 is CASSFLSPQETQYF. In DNA form, the CDR3 reads TGTGCCAGCAGTTTTTTGTCCCCCCAAGAGACCCAGTACTTC.

The chain joins TRBV18 to TRBJ2-4; D gene unclear. TRBJ2-5 explains the end of the DNA better; the J call may be wrong. This CDR3 comprises 14 residues. Germline CDR1 and CDR2: KGHSH and LQKENI. CDR3: CASSPTQLSETQYF. The DNA for the CDR3 is TGTGCCAGCTCACCGACGCAGTTGTCAGAGACCCAGTACTTC.

The chain recombines TRBV11-2 with TRBJ2-1, with D unclear. Trimming stripped 1 base from V and 8 bases from J, with 15 bases between. Germline values: CDR1 SGHAT, CDR2 FQNNGV. The CDR3 length is 15 residues. The CDR3 coding sequence is TGTGCCAGCAGCTTAGGAGAGGTCGGATCGGATGAGCAGTTCTTC. It yields the protein CASSLGEVGSDEQFF.

This clonotype was recorded at least ten times. The rearrangement links TRBV24-1 to TRBJ2-1; D perhaps matches TRBD1 (6 bases). V lost 0 bases and J lost 5, with 7 bases in between. This CDR3 has 14 amino acids. Germline-derived CDR1 and CDR2 are KGHDR and SFDVKD. For the CDR3, the DNA is TGTGCCACCAGTGATTTGAGGGACAACAATGAGCAGTTCTTC. Residues: CATSDLRDNNEQFF.